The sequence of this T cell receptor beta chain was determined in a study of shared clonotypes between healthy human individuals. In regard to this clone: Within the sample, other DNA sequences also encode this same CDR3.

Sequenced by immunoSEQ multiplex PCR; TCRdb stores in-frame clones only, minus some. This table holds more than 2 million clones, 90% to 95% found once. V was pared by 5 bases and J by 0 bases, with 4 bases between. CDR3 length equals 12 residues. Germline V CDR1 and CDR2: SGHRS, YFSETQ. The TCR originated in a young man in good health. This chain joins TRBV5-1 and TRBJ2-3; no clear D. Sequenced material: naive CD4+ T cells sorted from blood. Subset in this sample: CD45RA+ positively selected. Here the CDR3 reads CASSPSTDTQYF. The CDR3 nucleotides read TGCGCCAGCAGTCCTAGCACAGATACGCAGTATTTT.